This TCR beta chain came from a study of T cells in Graves' hyperthyroidism and ophthalmopathy. PBMCs were sourced from over 8.5 ml fresh peripheral blood. TCR beta CDR3 region amplification was performed from RNA transcripts. The primer set for the first-round RT-PCR of the TCR CDR3 was HTBI. TCRdb processed the multiplex PCR reads anew with MiXCR; each CDR3 protein has one entry. The table lists a few hundred thousand distinct CDR3 sequences, 15% to 18% of them singletons. This CDR3 has 14 amino acids. CDR1 is LGHDT and CDR2 is YNNKEL in the germline V gene (reference sequence). Trimming shortened V by 0 bases and J by 7 bases, and 12 bases separated the two germline ends. The sample holds many counts of this clonotype.

This TCR was sampled from a woman aged 30 to 39 with Graves' hyperthyroidism. The V gene is TRBV3-1, the J gene TRBJ2-5, with D possibly matching TRBD2 (5 bases). Sequenced material: blood. The CDR3 DNA reads as TGTGCCAGCAGCCAAGAGGTGACTACAAGGACCCAGTACTTC. Its protein product is CASSQEVTTRTQYF.